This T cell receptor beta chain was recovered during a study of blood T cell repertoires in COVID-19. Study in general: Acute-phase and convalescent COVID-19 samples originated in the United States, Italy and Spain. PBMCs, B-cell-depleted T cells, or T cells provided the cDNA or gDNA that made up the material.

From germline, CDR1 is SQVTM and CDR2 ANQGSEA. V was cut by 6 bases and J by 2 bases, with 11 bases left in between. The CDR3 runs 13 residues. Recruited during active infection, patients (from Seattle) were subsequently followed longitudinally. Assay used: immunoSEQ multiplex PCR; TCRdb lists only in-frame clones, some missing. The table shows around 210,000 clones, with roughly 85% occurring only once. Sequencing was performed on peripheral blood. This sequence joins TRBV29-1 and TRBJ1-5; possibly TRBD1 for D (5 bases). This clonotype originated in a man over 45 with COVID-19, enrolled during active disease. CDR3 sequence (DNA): TGCAGCGTAGAGTTCAGGGGCAATCAGCCCCAGCATTTT. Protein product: CSVEFRGNQPQHF.